A few counts support the clone carrying this TCR beta chain. Its specificity is not known. The record originates from a study of T cell repertoires in cytomegalovirus infection. From the reads, TCRdb called clonotypes with MiXCR, one entry per CDR3 protein. Of under 150,000 distinct CDR3 sequences in the sample, more than 20% were seen once. The TCR comes from a human donor in good health (CMV status not recorded). Some clones in this sample may be carry-over from other donors' samples. The sequenced sample consisted of PBMCs, sequenced either directly or after in vitro stimulation (not recorded which).

The CDR3 region has the DNA TGTGCCAGTAGTATGGATACTAGCGGGAGATTAAACATTCAGTACTTC. Encoded protein: CASSMDTSGRLNIQYF. The chain couples TRBV19 to TRBJ2-4; 11 bases agree with TRBD2. CDR3 length: 16 amino acids. Germline CDR1 LNHDA, CDR2 SQIVND (reference sequence). With V trimmed by 3 bases and J by 6 bases, 7 bases remained unmatched.